The TCR beta chain described here comes from a study of siplizumab effects on memory and regulatory T cells. Notes on this clone: Its specificity is unknown.

TCRdb's copy holds only in-frame clones and misses some; the assay was immunoSEQ multiplex PCR. Among approximately 92,000 clones, around 94% were seen once, and the ten largest hold 1% to 1.5%. Study findings and constraints: For mappable alloreactive CD4+ clones, the mean Treg-derived fraction was less than 70% with siplizumab and under 35% in controls. Proliferating Tregs taken from siplizumab cultures were not shown to have a confirmed suppressive function. There appeared to be greater diversity in naive T cells than in memory cells, and naive T cells seemed major contributors to the alloresponse.

The CDR3 is made up of 14 amino acids. The germline gives CDR1 MNHNY, CDR2 SVGAGI (reference sequence). V lost 6 bases and J lost 6, with 14 bases in between. This sequence originates from a human donor in good health. The material sequenced was non-Treg CD4+ T cells sorted from blood. The chain carries TRBV6-6 and TRBJ2-2; no clear D. In DNA form, the CDR3 reads TGTGCCAGCAGGTCCCACCAGTGGGCCGGGGAGCTGTTTTTT. Its protein product is CASRSHQWAGELFF.